One and the same sample provided the 14 T cell receptor beta chains below, sequenced in a study of blood T cell repertoires in COVID-19 (dated by TCRdb to the early 2020s). Library preparation used the immunoSEQ multiplex PCR assay. Not all clones reach the TCRdb copy of this immuneACCESS table, which keeps in-frame sequences only. Checked studies attribute under half of the gap to unresolved V genes and leave the rest unexplained. The sample data list about 140,000 clones, and under 90% of these were observed just once. The ten largest clones take up 1.5% to 2% of the sample. Sequenced: PBMCs or T cells enriched from blood (not recorded which). These receptors were taken from a woman aged 18-35 years who had been exposed to COVID-19.

The J gene is TRBJ2-3, the V gene TRBV5-1; 9 bases map to TRBD2. The CDR3 is 18 residues long. The V segment lost 4 bases and the J segment 0 bases; nucleotides outside the gene matches: 12. The germline V gene encodes CDR1 SGHRS and CDR2 YFSETQ. CDR3 coding DNA: TGCGCCAGCAGCCCCGGGACTAGCTCTAGTTCTAGCACAGATACGCAGTATTTT. The encoded protein is CASSPGTSSSSSTDTQYF.

This sequence joins TRBV5-1 and TRBJ2-2; weak D call: TRBD1 (5 bases). The CDR3 has 13 amino acids. V shed 7 bases and J shed 1 base, with 8 bases lying between them. Germline CDR1 reads SGHRS; CDR2 reads YFSETQ. CDR3 protein: CASDTGNTGELFF. The CDR3 nucleotides read TGCGCCAGCGACACAGGGAACACCGGGGAGCTGTTTTTT.

The chain recombines TRBV10-3 with TRBJ2-1; the D is unclear. This CDR3 region has 11 residues. Germline CDR1 ENHRY, CDR2 SYGVKD. V was shortened by 0 bases and J by 12 bases, with 6 bases between the two germline ends. The DNA of the CDR3 is TGTGCCATCAGTGAGTCGACTTTGCAGTTCTTC. Its protein is CAISESTLQFF.

The genes are TRBV19 and TRBJ2-1; 10 bases line up with TRBD2. V lost 8 bases, J lost 6 bases, and 13 bases stayed unmatched. Germline CDR1 is LNHDA and CDR2 is SQIVND (reference sequence). This CDR3 has 16 amino acids. The CDR3 DNA sequence: TGTGCCAGTGAGGTCCGGGTACTAGCGGGAATCAATGAGCAGTTCTTC. Amino acid sequence: CASEVRVLAGINEQFF.

The chain couples TRBV7-2 to TRBJ2-4; D is perhaps TRBD1 (8 bases). Trimming took off 1 base at V and 9 bases at J, with 19 bases between the two ends. Germline V gene sequence: CDR1 SGHTA, CDR2 FQGNSA. This CDR3 spans 16 amino acids. As DNA, the CDR3 is TGTGCCAGCAGCTTAGGGGGGGGCACAGGGGGTCGCATTCAGTACTTC. Amino acids: CASSLGGGTGGRIQYF.

J is TRBJ1-2 and V is TRBV2; no firm D call. This CDR3 contains 11 residues. Germline CDR1 reads SNHLY; CDR2 reads FYNNEI. Trimming took 1 base from V and 8 from J, leaving 5 bases between them. The CDR3 region has the DNA TGTGCCAGCAGTGAAGGTCGGGGCTACACCTTC. Protein product: CASSEGRGYTF. The full variable domain, rest sourced from reference TRBV2 and TRBJ1-2, is EPEVTQTPSHQVTQMGQEVILRCVPISNHLYFYWYRQILGQKVEFLVSFYNNEISEKSEIFDDQFSVERPDGSNFTLKIRSTKLEDSAMYFCASSEGRGYTFGSGTRLTVV.

The chain links TRBV7-7 to TRBJ2-5, with 10 bases identical to TRBD2. V lost 1 base, J lost 4 bases, and 6 bases stayed unmatched. The CDR3 is 16 amino acids. Germline V CDR1 and CDR2: SSHAT, FNYEAQ (reference sequence). CDR3 DNA sequence: TGTGCCAGCAGCTTAGATGCTAGCGGGAGCAGAGAGACCCAGTACTTC. Translating gives CASSLDASGSRETQYF.

Only one count was recorded for this clone. CDR3 protein: CASIPKRGTGELFF. The CDR3 DNA is TGTGCCAGCATCCCAAAGAGAGGAACCGGGGAGCTGTTTTTT. J is TRBJ2-2 and V is TRBV21-1; the table's D call TRBD2 went unverified against the DNA. TRBV21-1 is marked as a pseudogene. The CDR3 spans 14 residues.

The V gene is TRBV29-1, the J gene TRBJ2-7; 10 bases line up with TRBD2. V shed 3 bases, J shed 1 base, and the junction held 9 bases outside the gene matches. The CDR3 is 16 residues long. Germline assignment: CDR1 SQVTM and CDR2 ANQGSEA. CDR3: CSVDPLLAGASYEQYF. In DNA, the CDR3 is TGCAGCGTTGATCCCCTGCTAGCGGGGGCATCCTACGAGCAGTACTTC.

In DNA form, the CDR3 reads TGTGCCAGCAGCTTCTCAGGGGGAGTGAAGGAATCACCCCTCCACTTT. It is translated as CASSFSGGVKESPLHF. J is TRBJ1-6 and V is TRBV11-2, with 7 bases fitting TRBD1. V was pared by 3 bases and J by 10 bases, with 12 bases of the junction left unmatched. This CDR3 spans 16 amino acids. CDR1 is SGHAT, CDR2 FQNNGV, per germline.

V is TRBV4-1 and J is TRBJ2-7, with 7 bases aligning to TRBD2. The CDR3 has 15 residues. Germline V gene sequence: CDR1 MGHRA, CDR2 YSYEKL. J was trimmed by 2 bases and V by 0 bases; bases with no gene match: 4. The CDR3 nucleotides are TGCGCCAGCAGCCAAGATTTGCGGGAGCCCTACGAGCAGTACTTC. This codes for CASSQDLREPYEQYF.

V is TRBV28 and J is TRBJ1-2, with 9 bases aligning to TRBD1. The V gene end was trimmed by 5 bases and the J gene end by 6 bases; junction bases not matched to a gene: 7. Germline CDR1 is MDHEN and CDR2 is SYDVKM. This CDR3 region has 14 residues. CDR3 sequence (DNA): TGTGCCAGCAGTCCTACAGGGGGCCGTCATGGCTACACCTTC. Translation: CASSPTGGRHGYTF.

DNA for the CDR3: TGTGCCAGTTCGGCACAGGCACCCTATGGCTACACCTTC. It is translated as CASSAQAPYGYTF. The chain carries TRBV19 and TRBJ1-2, with a weak D call TRBD1 (5 bases). CDR1 is LNHDA and CDR2 is SQIVND in the germline V gene (reference sequence). CDR3 length: 13 amino acids. V shed 8 bases and J shed 4 bases, with 14 bases lying between them.

This clone was found many times. This rearrangement joins TRBV6-5 to TRBJ2-7; 9 positions agree with TRBD1. The germline gives CDR1 MNHEY, CDR2 SVGAGI. V was pared by 2 bases and J by 1 base, with 3 bases of the junction left unmatched. The CDR3 spans 15 residues. CDR3 region: CASSYIQGASYEQYF. The DNA for the CDR3 is TGTGCCAGCAGTTACATACAGGGGGCATCCTACGAGCAGTACTTC.